This T cell receptor beta chain was identified during a study of Graves' ophthalmopathy and Graves' hyperthyroidism. On this clonotype itself: A single base separates this from a much larger clone, so it may be a read error.

The CDR3 sequence is 14 residues long. RNA served as the template for amplifying TCR beta CDR3 regions. Amplification began with first-round RT-PCR using HTBI primers, then second-round multiplex PCR was performed. TCRdb re-derived calls from the multiplex PCR reads in MiXCR, one entry per CDR3 protein. Here the sample spans about 380,000 distinct CDR3 sequences, over 15% being singletons. Sequencing was done on a sample of peripheral blood. The receptor was derived from a woman between 18 and 29 years old with stable Graves' hyperthyroidism. J is TRBJ2-4 and V is TRBV12-3 or TRBV12-4; D is unresolved. The CDR3 is CASSLWGPKNMQYF. CDR3 nucleotide sequence: TGTGCCAGCAGTTTATGGGGTCCCAAAAACATGCAGTACTTC.